This TCR beta chain derives from a study of CD8 T cells in Susac syndrome. Findings and limits, study-wide: The total CD8+ repertoires yielded more than 15 Susac-specific public clones and the CD8+ TEMRA repertoires yielded a few. CD8+ clones in Susac expanded most in TEMRA cells and active patients.

Random hexamers were used to reverse transcribe the RNA input (roughly 0.5 to 1 ug). The CDR3 of TCR beta was amplified by immunoSEQ multiplex PCR across 54 Vbeta and 13 Jbeta. TCRdb called the immunoSEQ multiplex PCR reads again in MiXCR, with one record for every CDR3 protein. The sample records roughly 190,000 distinct CDR3 sequences, approximately 95% being singletons. A remark on this clonotype: Its specificity is not known.

V shed 7 bases and J 3 bases; nucleotides not matched to a gene: 9. CDR1 MDHEN and CDR2 SYDVKM come from the germline V gene. This CDR3 contains 14 residues. The sequencing input was CD8+ T cells from PBMCs. The V and J genes are TRBV28 and TRBJ2-7; 7 bases map to TRBD1. The clonotype comes from a human donor with Susac syndrome. The CDR3 region has the DNA TGTGCCAGCAAGACAGGGCGACAGTACTACGAGCAGTACTTC. Its protein is CASKTGRQYYEQYF.